This TCR beta chain was sequenced during a study of shared clonotypes between healthy human individuals. Study results and caveats: It was the non-shared clonotypes that had lower generation probabilities than clonotypes shared by all four donors.

Here immunoSEQ multiplex PCR was the method, and the copy in TCRdb shows in-frame clones only, minus some. The data show around 700,000 clones, about two thirds seen once. Into CD45RA+ naive and CD45RA-negative memory subsets, the CD4+ cells were split. CDR1 is MDHEN, CDR2 SYDVKM, per germline. V was shortened by 7 bases and J by 11 bases, with 20 bases between the two germline ends. The CDR3 runs 13 residues. For this clone: No antigen is known for it.

The rearrangement uses TRBV28 and TRBJ1-1; D gene uncertain. Sequenced sample: memory CD4+ T cells sorted from blood. As for subset: CD45RA-negative fraction. The receptor's source is a woman in her twenties or thirties in good health. The CDR3 sequence: CASITPPASGAFF. The DNA for the CDR3 is TGTGCCAGCATCACCCCGCCGGCCTCCGGGGCTTTCTTT.